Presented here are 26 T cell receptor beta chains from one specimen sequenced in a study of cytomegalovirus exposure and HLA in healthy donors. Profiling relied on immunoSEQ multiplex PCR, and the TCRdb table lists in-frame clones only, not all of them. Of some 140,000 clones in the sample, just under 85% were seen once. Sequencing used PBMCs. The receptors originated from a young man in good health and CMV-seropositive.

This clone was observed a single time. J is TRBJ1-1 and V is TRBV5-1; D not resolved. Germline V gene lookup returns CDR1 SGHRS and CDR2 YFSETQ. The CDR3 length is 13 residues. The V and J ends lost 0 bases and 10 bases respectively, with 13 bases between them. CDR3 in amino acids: CASSLGGVQAAFF. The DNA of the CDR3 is TGCGCCAGCAGCTTGGGTGGTGTGCAAGCAGCTTTCTTT.

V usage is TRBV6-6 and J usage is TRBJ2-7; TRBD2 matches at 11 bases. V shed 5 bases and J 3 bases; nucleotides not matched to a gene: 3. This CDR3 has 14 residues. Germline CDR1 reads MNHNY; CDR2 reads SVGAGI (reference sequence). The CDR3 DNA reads TGTGCCAGCAGTAGGGGACTAGCGGACTACGAGCAGTACTTC. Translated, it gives CASSRGLADYEQYF.

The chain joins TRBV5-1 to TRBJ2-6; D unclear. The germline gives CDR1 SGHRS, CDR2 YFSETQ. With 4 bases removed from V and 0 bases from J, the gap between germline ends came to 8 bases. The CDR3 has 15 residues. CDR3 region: CASSGLLSGANVLTF. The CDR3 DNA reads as TGCGCCAGCAGCGGCCTCCTCTCTGGGGCCAACGTCCTGACTTTC.

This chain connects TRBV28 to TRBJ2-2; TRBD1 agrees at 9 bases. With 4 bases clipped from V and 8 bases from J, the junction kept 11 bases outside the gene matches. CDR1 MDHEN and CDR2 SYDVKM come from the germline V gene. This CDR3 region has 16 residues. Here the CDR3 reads CASSSRGTGLRGELFF. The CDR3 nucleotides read TGTGCCAGCAGTTCCAGGGGGACAGGGTTAAGGGGGGAGCTGTTTTTT. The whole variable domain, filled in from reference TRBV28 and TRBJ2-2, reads DVKVTQSSRYLVKRTGEKVFLECVQDMDHENMFWYRQDPGLGLRLIYFSYDVKMKEKGDIPEGYSVSREKKERFSLILESASTNQTSMYLCASSSRGTGLRGELFFGEGSRLTVL.

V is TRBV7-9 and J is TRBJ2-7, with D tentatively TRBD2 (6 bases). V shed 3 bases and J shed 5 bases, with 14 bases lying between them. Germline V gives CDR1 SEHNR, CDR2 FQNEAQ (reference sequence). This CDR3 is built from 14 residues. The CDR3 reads CASSFRDFLDEQYF. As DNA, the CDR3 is TGTGCCAGCAGCTTCCGGGACTTTCTCGACGAGCAGTACTTC.

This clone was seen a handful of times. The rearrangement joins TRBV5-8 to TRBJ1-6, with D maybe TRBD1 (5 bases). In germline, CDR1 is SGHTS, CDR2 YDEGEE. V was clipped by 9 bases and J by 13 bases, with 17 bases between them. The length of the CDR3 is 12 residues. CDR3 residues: CATGPGEFPLHF. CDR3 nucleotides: TGTGCCACAGGGCCTGGTGAGTTCCCCCTCCACTTT.

CDR3 residues: CASSPGPGNTIYF. CDR3 DNA sequence: TGTGCCAGCTCACCAGGGCCTGGAAACACCATATATTTT. The J gene is TRBJ1-3, the V gene TRBV18; no firm D call. Germline V CDR1 and CDR2: KGHSH, LQKENI. CDR3 length: 13 amino acids. V was shortened by 2 bases and J by 2 bases, with 4 bases between the two germline ends.

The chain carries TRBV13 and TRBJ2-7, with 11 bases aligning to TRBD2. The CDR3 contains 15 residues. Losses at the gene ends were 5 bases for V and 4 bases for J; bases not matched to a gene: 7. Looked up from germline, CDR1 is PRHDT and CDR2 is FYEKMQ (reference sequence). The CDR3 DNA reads TGTGCCAGCAGCGCAACTAGCGGGGGTGCTTACGAGCAGTACTTC. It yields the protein CASSATSGGAYEQYF.

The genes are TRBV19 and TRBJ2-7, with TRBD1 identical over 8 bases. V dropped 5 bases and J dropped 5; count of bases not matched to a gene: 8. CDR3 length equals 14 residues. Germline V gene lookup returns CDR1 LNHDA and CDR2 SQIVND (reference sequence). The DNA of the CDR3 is TGTGCCAGTAGTCCCCAGGACAGGGCTAACGAGCAGTACTTC. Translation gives CASSPQDRANEQYF.

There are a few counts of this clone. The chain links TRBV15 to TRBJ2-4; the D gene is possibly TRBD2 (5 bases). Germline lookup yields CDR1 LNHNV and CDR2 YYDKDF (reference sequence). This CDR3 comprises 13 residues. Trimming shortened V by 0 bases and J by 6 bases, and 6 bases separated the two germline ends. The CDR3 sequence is CATSREGLNIQYF. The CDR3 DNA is TGTGCCACCAGCAGAGAAGGACTAAACATTCAGTACTTC. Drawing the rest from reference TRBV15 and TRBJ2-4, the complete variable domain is DAMVIQNPRYQVTQFGKPVTLSCSQTLNHNVMYWYQQKSSQAPKLLFHYYDKDFNNEADTPDNFQSRRPNTSFCFLDIRSPGLGDTAMYLCATSREGLNIQYFGAGTRLSVL.

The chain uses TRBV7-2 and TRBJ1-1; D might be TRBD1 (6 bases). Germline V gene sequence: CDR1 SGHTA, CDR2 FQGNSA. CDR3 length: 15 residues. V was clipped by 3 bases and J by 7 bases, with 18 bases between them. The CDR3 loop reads CASSLEVAGAGEAFF. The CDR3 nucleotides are TGTGCCAGCAGCTTGGAGGTCGCGGGGGCGGGTGAAGCTTTCTTT.

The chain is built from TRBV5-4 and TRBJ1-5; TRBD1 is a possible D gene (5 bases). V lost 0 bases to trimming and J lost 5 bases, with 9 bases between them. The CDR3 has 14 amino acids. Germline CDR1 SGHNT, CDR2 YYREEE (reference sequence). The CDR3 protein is CASSLDRHDQPQHF. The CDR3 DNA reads TGTGCCAGCAGCTTGGACAGGCATGATCAGCCCCAGCATTTT.

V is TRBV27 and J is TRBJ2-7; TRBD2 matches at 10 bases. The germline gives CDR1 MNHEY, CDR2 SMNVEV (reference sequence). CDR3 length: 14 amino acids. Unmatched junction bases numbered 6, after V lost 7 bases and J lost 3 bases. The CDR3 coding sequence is TGTGCCAGCAAGGAACTAGCGGGGAACTACGAGCAGTACTTC. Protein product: CASKELAGNYEQYF.

The CDR3 coding sequence is TGCGCCAGCAGCTTGGAACCTAGCGGGGGGGCCGGTCCCTCCGATACGCAGTATTTT. Its translation: CASSLEPSGGAGPSDTQYF. This rearrangement joins TRBV5-1 to TRBJ2-3; 12 bases line up with TRBD2. The CDR3 covers 19 residues. Germline V gene data show CDR1 as SGHRS and CDR2 as YFSETQ. Trimming removed 0 bases from V and 6 bases from J; junction bases left unmatched: 14.

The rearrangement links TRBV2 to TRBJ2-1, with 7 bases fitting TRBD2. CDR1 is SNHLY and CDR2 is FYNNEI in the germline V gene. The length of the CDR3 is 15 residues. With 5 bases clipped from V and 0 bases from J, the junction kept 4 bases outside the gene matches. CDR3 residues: CASSLAESSYNEQFF. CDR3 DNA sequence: TGTGCCAGCAGTCTAGCGGAAAGCTCCTACAATGAGCAGTTCTTC.

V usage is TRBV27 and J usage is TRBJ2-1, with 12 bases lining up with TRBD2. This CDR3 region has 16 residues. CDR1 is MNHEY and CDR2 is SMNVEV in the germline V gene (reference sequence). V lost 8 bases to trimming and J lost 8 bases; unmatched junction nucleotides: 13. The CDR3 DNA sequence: TGTGCCAGCTCCACAGGTAGACTAGCGGGAGATGATGAGCAGTTCTTC. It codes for CASSTGRLAGDDEQFF.

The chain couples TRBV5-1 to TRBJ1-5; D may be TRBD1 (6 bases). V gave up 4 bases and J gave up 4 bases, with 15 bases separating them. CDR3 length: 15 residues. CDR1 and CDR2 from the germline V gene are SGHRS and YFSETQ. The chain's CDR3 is CASSPDSPKNQPQHF. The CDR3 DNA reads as TGCGCCAGCAGCCCGGACAGCCCCAAAAATCAGCCCCAGCATTTT.

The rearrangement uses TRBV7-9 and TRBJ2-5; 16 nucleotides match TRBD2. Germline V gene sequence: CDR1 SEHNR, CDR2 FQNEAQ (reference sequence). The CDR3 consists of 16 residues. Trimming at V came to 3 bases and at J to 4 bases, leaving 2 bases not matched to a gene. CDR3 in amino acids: CASSLGLAGGPETQYF. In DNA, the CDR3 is TGTGCCAGCAGCTTGGGACTAGCGGGAGGGCCAGAGACCCAGTACTTC.

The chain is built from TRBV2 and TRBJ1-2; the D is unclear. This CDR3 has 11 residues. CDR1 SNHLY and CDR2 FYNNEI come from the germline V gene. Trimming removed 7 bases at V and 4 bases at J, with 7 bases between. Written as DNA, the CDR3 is TGTGCCAGCACTGAGAGCTATGGCTACACCTTC. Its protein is CASTESYGYTF.

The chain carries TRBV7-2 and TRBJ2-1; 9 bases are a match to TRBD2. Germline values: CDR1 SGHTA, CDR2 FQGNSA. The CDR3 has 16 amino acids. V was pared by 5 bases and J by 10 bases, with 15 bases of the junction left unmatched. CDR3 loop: CASSPPGGREGREQFF. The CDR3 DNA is TGTGCCAGCAGCCCCCCCGGCGGGCGGGAGGGCCGGGAGCAGTTCTTC.

CDR3 DNA sequence: TGCGCCAGCAGTGAGAGGAGTAGCGGGGTCTCCTACAATGAGCAGTTCTTC. Translation: CASSERSSGVSYNEQFF. The chain joins TRBV10-2 to TRBJ2-1; 8 bases fit TRBD2. The CDR3 spans 17 residues. After removal of 2 bases from V and 0 bases from J, the junction contained 6 bases not matched to a gene. The germline V gene has CDR1 WSHSY and CDR2 SAAADI.

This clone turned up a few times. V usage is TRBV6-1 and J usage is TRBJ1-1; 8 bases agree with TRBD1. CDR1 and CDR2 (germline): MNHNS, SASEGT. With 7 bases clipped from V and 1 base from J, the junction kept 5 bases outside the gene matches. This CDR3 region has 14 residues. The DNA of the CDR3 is TGTGCCAGCACGAGGACAGGGAAGAACACTGAAGCTTTCTTT. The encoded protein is CASTRTGKNTEAFF.

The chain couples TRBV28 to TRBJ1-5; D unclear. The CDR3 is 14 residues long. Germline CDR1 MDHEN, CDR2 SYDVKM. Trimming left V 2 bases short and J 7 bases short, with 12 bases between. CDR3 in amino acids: CASSLARFVQPQHF. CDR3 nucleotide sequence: TGTGCCAGCAGTTTAGCCAGGTTCGTGCAGCCCCAGCATTTT. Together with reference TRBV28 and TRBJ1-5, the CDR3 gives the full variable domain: DVKVTQSSRYLVKRTGEKVFLECVQDMDHENMFWYRQDPGLGLRLIYFSYDVKMKEKGDIPEGYSVSREKKERFSLILESASTNQTSMYLCASSLARFVQPQHFGDGTRLSIL.

CDR3 sequence: CASSMGAGALQETQYF. CDR3 coding DNA: TGTGCCAGTAGTATGGGAGCGGGGGCCCTCCAAGAGACCCAGTACTTC. The chain is built from TRBV19 and TRBJ2-5; 8 positions agree with TRBD2. V was clipped by 3 bases and J by 1 base; unmatched bases: 7. Germline CDR1 reads LNHDA; CDR2 reads SQIVND (reference sequence). The CDR3 consists of 16 residues.

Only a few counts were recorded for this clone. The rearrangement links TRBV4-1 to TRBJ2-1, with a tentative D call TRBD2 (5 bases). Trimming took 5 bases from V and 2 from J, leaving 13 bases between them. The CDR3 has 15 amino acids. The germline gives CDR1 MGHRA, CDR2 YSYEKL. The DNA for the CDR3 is TGCGCCAGCAGCTACCAGGACTCCCCCTACAATGAGCAGTTCTTC. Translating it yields CASSYQDSPYNEQFF.

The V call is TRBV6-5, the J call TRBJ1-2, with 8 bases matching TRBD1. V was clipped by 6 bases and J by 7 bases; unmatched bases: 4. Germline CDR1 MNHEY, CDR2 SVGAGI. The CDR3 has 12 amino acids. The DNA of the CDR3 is TGTGCCAGCAGAGAAACAGGGGGTGGCTACACCTTC. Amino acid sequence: CASRETGGGYTF.